This T cell receptor beta chain is drawn from a study of shared clonotypes between healthy human individuals. Findings of the study overall: Rarefaction indicated that sorted-subset sequencing remained incomplete although depth was large.

HIV-negative, healthy adults without recent acute infections or vaccinations were the donors. CDR1 is SGHTA and CDR2 is FQGNSA in the germline V gene. The V gene lost 1 base and the J gene lost 2 bases, with 10 bases spanning the gap. The CDR3 contains 15 residues. With respect to this clone: Its antigen is unidentified.

Measured with immunoSEQ multiplex PCR; TCRdb has only the in-frame clones, and not every one. The sample consists of 980,000 or so clones, 60% to 85% of them appearing once. The TCR originated in a man aged 18 to 29 in good health. The sequenced sample was memory CD4+ T cells sorted from blood. Documented subset: CD45RA-negative fraction. The chain links TRBV7-2 to TRBJ2-3; no clear D. The CDR3 DNA reads as TGTGCCAGCAGCTTAGAGAACGGGTACACAGATACGCAGTATTTT. This translates into CASSLENGYTDTQYF.